This T cell receptor (beta chain) emerged from a study of OX40 agonist ivuxolimab in advanced cancers. Background for the entire study: Ivuxolimab, which targeted the costimulatory receptor OX40 (CD134), was an agonistic, fully human IgG2 monoclonal antibody. Partial responses occurred in three dose-escalation patients: two with cutaneous melanoma and one with hepatocellular carcinoma. Prior anti-PD-1, anti-PD-L1 or anti-CTLA-4 therapy was permitted, and checkpoint inhibitors had been received by about two fifths of dose-escalation patients. In the dose-escalation cohort, 82.7% of patients were male, and the mean age was roughly 60 years, with a range of about 20 to 79. Of the roughly 52 dose-escalation patients, hepatocellular carcinoma was present in around 20, melanoma in some 15, renal cell carcinoma in 9 and head and neck cancer in 9. The point of sequencing TCRbeta in the periphery was to test whether ivuxolimab changed TCR sequence diversity and drove clonal T-cell expansion. The paper covers the monotherapy dose-escalation part of the phase I ivuxolimab trial, which included N of about 56 patients. Intravenous ivuxolimab was administered to patients every 2 weeks at six dose levels: 0.01, 0.1, 0.3, 1.5, 3 and 10 mg/kg.

The CDR3 contains 12 residues, cysteine and phenylalanine counted. Just CDR3 DNA is preserved here, 36 bases in frame from base 1. V is reduced by 1 base and J by 10 bases, leaving a spacing of 8 bases between them. CDR1 and CDR2 are read off the germline V gene (reference sequence) as LNHDA and SQIVND. Patients with a history of autoimmune disease or receiving systemic immunosuppression were excluded from the trial. Peripheral blood for TCR sequencing was collected from all dose cohorts at baseline, on cycle 4 day 1, and on cycle 7 day 1. Samples came from an open-label, multicenter, first-in-human phase I dose-escalation trial of ivuxolimab. The trial enrolled adults with locally advanced or metastatic head and neck squamous cell, hepatocellular, melanoma or renal cell carcinoma. Before TCR sequencing, CD4+ T cells and CD8+ T cells from peripheral blood were sorted into separate populations. To sequence the TCRbeta CDR3 region, genomic DNA was isolated from the sorted cells. TCRbeta CDR3 regions were sequenced using the immunoSEQ Assay. Not all clones reach the TCRdb copy of this immuneACCESS table, which keeps in-frame sequences only. Checked studies attribute under half of the gap to unresolved V genes and leave the rest unexplained. The sample data list 8,000 to 10,000 clones, and roughly 90% of these were observed just once. The ten largest make up about 11% of the sample.

Study-wide findings and limitations: Low levels of normalized T-cell clonal expansion were also seen in some patients who did not respond. Which antigens the clonally expanded peripheral T cells were specific for was not determined. Partial responders in the 0.1-3.0 mg/kg groups had among the lowest normalized peripheral clonal expansion, especially among CD8+ T cells. At doses of 0.1 to 3.0 mg/kg, clonal expansion of both CD4+ and CD8+ blood T cells was observed from baseline to week 6. After ivuxolimab, expanded clones were on average more numerous among CD8+ T cells than among CD4+ T cells.

Note on this clone: What this receptor recognizes is not known. Base qualities are not provided; no much larger clone lies one nucleotide away.

This sequence originates from an adult with an advanced solid tumor such as melanoma, head and neck, liver or kidney cancer. The sample consisted of CD4+ or CD8+ T cells sorted from blood, taken in a trial of the OX40 agonist ivuxolimab. In this chain, TRBV19 is recombined with TRBJ2-1; there is no confident call for the D gene. The nucleotide sequence is TGTGCCAGTAGTATAGTGACCGGCGAGCAGTTCTTC. It translates as CASSIVTGEQFF.